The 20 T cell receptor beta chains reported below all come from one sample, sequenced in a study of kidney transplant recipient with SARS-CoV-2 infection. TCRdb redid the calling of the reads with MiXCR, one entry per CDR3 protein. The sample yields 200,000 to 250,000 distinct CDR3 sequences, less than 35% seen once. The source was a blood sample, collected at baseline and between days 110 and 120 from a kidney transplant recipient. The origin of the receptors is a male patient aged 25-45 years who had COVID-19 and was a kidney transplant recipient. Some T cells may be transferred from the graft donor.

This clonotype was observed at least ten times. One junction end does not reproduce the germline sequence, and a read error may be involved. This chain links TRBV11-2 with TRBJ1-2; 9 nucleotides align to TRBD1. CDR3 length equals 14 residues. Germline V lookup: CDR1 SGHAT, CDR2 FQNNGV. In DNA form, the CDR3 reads TGTGCCAGCAGCGCAGGACAGGGGTACTACGGCTACACCTTC. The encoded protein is CASSAGQGYYGYTF.

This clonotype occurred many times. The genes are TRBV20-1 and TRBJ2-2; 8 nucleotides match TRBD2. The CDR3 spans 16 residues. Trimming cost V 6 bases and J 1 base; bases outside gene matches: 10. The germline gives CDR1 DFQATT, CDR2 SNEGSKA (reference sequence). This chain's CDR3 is CSAREGSGGNTGELFF. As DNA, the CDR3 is TGCAGTGCCCGCGAAGGGAGCGGGGGGAACACCGGGGAGCTGTTTTTT.

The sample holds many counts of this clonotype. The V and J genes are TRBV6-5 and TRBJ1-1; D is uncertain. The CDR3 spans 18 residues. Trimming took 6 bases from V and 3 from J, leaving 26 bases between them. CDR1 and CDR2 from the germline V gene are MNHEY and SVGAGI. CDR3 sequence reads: CASSYQSGPPIWDTEAFF. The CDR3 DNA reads TGTGCCAGCAGCTACCAAAGTGGACCCCCGATTTGGGACACTGAAGCTTTCTTT.

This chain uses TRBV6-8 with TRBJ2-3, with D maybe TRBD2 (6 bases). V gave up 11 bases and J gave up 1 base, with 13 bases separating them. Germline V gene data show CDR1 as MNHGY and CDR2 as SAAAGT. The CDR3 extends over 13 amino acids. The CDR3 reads CAGMGLRTDTQYF. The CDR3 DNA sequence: TGTGCCGGGATGGGACTCCGCACAGATACGCAGTATTTT.

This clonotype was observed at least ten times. Written as DNA, the CDR3 is TGTGCCAGTAGTATATTTGCAGGGTTAAGCTACGAGCAGTACTTC. Its translation is CASSIFAGLSYEQYF. J is TRBJ2-7 and V is TRBV19; the D gene is possibly TRBD1 (5 bases). V was pared by 2 bases and J by 3 bases, with 14 bases between. Germline V lookup: CDR1 LNHDA, CDR2 SQIVND (reference sequence). The CDR3 consists of 15 residues.

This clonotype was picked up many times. CDR3 coding DNA: TGTGCCAGTACGGGGGACAGGGGATCCTCTAACTATGGCTACACCTTC. This gives the protein CASTGDRGSSNYGYTF. This chain uses TRBV19 with TRBJ1-2; 10 positions match TRBD1. There are 16 residues in the CDR3. Germline CDR1 reads LNHDA; CDR2 reads SQIVND (reference sequence). The V gene end was trimmed by 7 bases and the J gene end by 0 bases; junction bases not matched to a gene: 8.

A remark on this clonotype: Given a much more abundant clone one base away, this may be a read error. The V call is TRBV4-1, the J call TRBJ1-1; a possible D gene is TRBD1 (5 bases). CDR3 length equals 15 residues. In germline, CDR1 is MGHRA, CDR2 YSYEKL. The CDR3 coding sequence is TGCGCCAGCAGCCAAGAAGGGGAGGAAAACACTGAAGCTTCCTTT. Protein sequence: CASSQEGEENTEASF.

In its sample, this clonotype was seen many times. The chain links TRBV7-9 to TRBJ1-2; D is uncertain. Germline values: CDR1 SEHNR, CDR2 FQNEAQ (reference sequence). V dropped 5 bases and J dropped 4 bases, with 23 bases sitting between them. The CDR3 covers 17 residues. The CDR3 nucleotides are TGTGCCAGCAGCACAACAGCATACCATGGAAAGACCTATGGCTACACCTTC. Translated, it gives CASSTTAYHGKTYGYTF.

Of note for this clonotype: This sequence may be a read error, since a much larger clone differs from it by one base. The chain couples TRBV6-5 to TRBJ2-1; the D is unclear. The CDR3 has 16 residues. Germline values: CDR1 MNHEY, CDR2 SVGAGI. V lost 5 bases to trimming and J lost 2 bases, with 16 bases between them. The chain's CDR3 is CASSLYLTLTYNEQFF. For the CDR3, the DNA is TGTGCCAGCAGTCTATACCTCACTCTCACCTACAATGAGCAGTTCTTC.

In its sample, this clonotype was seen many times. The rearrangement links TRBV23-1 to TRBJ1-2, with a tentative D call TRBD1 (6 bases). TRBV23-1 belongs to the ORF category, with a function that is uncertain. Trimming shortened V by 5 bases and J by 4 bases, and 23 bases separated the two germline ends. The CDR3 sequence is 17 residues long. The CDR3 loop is CASSGQLLRRKTYGYTF. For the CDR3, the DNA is TGCGCCAGCAGTGGACAGCTGCTACGCAGAAAGACCTATGGCTACACCTTC.

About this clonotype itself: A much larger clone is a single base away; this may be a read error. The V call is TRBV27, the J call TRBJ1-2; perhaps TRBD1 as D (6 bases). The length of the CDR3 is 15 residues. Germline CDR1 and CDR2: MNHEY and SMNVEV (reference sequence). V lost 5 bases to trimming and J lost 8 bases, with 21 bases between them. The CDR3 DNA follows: TGTGCCAGCAGTCTCGACCTCCCCGGGACATTCGGCTACACCTTC. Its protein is CASSLDLPGTFGYTF.

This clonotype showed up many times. CDR3 sequence reads: CSARGLAWGEQYF. CDR3 nucleotide sequence: TGCAGTGCTAGGGGGTTGGCTTGGGGCGAGCAGTACTTC. V is TRBV20-1 and J is TRBJ2-7; D gene ambiguous. V lost 3 bases, J lost 6 bases, and 15 bases lay in between. This CDR3 has 13 amino acids. The V gene's germline CDR1 is DFQATT and CDR2 SNEGSKA (reference sequence).

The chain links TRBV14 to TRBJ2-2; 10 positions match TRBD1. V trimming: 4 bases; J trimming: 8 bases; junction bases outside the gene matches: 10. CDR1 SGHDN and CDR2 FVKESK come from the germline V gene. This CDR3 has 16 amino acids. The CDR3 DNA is TGTGCCAGCAGCCCCCCGAGACAGGGGGCAGCGGGGGAGCTGTTTTTT. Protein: CASSPPRQGAAGELFF.

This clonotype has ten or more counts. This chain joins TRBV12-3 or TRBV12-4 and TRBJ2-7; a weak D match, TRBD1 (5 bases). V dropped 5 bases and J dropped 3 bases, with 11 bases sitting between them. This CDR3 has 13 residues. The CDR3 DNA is TGTGCCAGCAGTACCCGACAGAGCTACGAGCAGTACTTC. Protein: CASSTRQSYEQYF.

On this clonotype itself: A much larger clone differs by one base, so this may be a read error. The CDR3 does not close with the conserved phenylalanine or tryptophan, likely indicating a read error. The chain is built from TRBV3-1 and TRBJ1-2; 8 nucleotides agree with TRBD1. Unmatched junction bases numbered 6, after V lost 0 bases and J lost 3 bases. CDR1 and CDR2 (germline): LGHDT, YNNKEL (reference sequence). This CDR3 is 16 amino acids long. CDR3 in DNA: TGTGCCAGCAGCCAAGATATAGGGACAGGAGACTATGGCTACACCTCC. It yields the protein CASSQDIGTGDYGYTS.

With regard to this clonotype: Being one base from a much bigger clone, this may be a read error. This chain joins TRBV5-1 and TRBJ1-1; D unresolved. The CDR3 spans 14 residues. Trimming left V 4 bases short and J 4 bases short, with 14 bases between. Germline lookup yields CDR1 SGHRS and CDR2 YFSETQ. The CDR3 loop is CASSQSAEGTEAFF. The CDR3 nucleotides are TGCGCCAGCAGCCAATCGGCAGAGGGCACTGAAGCTTTCTTT. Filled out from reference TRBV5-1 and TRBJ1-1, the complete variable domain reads KAGVTQTPRYLIKTRGQQVTLSCSPISGHRSVSWYQQTPGQGLQFLFEYFSETQRNKGNFPGRFSGRQFSNSRSEMNVSTLELGDSALYLCASSQSAEGTEAFFGQGTRLTVV.

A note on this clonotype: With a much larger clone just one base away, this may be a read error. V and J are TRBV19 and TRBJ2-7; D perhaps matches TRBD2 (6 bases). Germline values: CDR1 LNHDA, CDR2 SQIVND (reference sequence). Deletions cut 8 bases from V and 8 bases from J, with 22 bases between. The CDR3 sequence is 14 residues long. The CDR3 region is CASGNGGSYVKQYF. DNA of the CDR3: TGTGCCAGTGGTAACGGGGGATCCTACGTGAAGCAGTACTTC.

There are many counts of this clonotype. CDR3 region: CASSHAFKCRKTYGYTF. CDR3 DNA: TGTGCCAGCAGCCATGCATTTAAGTGCCGAAAGACCTATGGCTACACCTTC. The rearrangement links TRBV7-7 to TRBJ1-2; D call uncertain. The germline V and J ends were trimmed by 5 bases and 4 bases, with 23 bases remaining between them. This CDR3 spans 17 amino acids. Germline assignment: CDR1 SSHAT and CDR2 FNYEAQ (reference sequence).

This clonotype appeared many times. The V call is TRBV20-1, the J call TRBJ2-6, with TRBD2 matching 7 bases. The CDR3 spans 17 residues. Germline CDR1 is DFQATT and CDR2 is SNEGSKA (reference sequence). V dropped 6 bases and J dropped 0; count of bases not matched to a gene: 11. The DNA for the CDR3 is TGCAGTGCGGATACCGGGACTACCCGCTCTGGGGCCAACGTCCTGACTTTC. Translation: CSADTGTTRSGANVLTF.

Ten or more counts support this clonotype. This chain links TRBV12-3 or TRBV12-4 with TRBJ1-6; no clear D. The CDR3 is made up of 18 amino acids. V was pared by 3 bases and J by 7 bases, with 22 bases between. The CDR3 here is CASSFMVLGEDENSPLHF. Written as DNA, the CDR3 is TGTGCCAGCAGTTTTATGGTTCTTGGGGAGGACGAAAATTCACCCCTCCACTTT.